This TCR beta chain was recorded in a study of memory CD4+ T cells and cytomegalovirus serostatus. Generated by immunoSEQ multiplex PCR, the TCRdb table keeps only in-frame clones and is missing some. The repertoire holds 60,000 to 70,000 clones, with roughly 80% as singletons. Single viable CD3+CD4+CD8-CD45RO+ cells were sorted as the memory CD4+ T cells. This CDR3 has 16 residues. Germline V gene lookup returns CDR1 SGDLS and CDR2 YYNGEE. With V trimmed by 0 bases and J by 3 bases, 6 bases remained unmatched. The sequence was collected from an adult in good health and CMV-seronegative. Some clones in this sample may be carry-over from other donors' samples. The chain employs TRBV9 and TRBJ1-3, with 7 bases fitting TRBD1. The material sequenced was memory CD4+ T cells from blood. CDR3 in DNA: TGTGCCAGCAGCGTAGGATACAGGGGTCGTGGAAACACCATATATTTT. The encoded protein is CASSVGYRGRGNTIYF.